Described below is a single TCR beta chain sequence and its context. With random hexamers, 0.5 to 1 ug RNA was reverse transcribed. TCRdb reprocessed the immunoSEQ multiplex PCR reads via MiXCR and lists one record per CDR3 protein. The sample carries some 160,000 distinct CDR3 sequences, 85% to 95% recorded once. This sample was taken from a study of CD8 T cells in Susac syndrome. Bulk CD8+ and CD4+ cells came from magnetic negative isolation; CD8+ TEMRA by FACS. Germline assignment: CDR1 SEHNR and CDR2 FQNEAQ (reference sequence). CDR3 length: 15 amino acids. V dropped 2 bases and J dropped 5 bases, with 14 bases sitting between them.

This clonotype was sampled from a human donor with multiple sclerosis. Sequenced material: CD8+ T cells from PBMCs. The chain carries TRBV7-9 and TRBJ2-3; D is undetermined. CDR3 amino acids: CASSLSERDRDTQYF. In DNA form, the CDR3 reads TGTGCCAGCAGCTTAAGTGAGAGAGATCGAGATACGCAGTATTTT.